The 32 T cell receptor beta chains presented below share a single source sample, sequenced in a study of naive and memory T cell subsets. The beta constant-region primer was an equimolar mix of two oligonucleotides covering TRBC1 and TRBC2. Nested alpha and beta constant-region primers with the SP2 primer drove four PCR rounds on ligated cDNA. TCRdb re-called the UMI-ligation and nested PCR reads with MiXCR, one entry per CDR3 protein. The data hold about 120,000 distinct CDR3 sequences, with roughly 36% observed a single time. The sample comprised central memory CD4+ T cells from blood. All receptors derive from a human donor in good health.

The chain employs TRBV10-3 and TRBJ1-1, with TRBD1 matching over 10 bases. Trimming at V came to 6 bases and at J to 4 bases, leaving 5 bases not matched to a gene. CDR3 length: 14 amino acids. Germline V gives CDR1 ENHRY, CDR2 SYGVKD. This CDR3 reads CAISGRTGGTEAFF. The CDR3 nucleotides are TGTGCCATCAGCGGGCGGACAGGGGGCACTGAAGCTTTCTTT.

This chain uses TRBV29-1 with TRBJ2-2; 9 bases map to TRBD1. V lost 6 bases to trimming and J lost 7 bases; unmatched junction nucleotides: 9. Germline assignment: CDR1 SQVTM and CDR2 ANQGSEA. This CDR3 region has 14 residues. The CDR3 DNA sequence: TGCAGCGTAGCCGGGACAGGGATCGGCGGGGAGCTGTTTTTT. This codes for CSVAGTGIGGELFF.

The J gene is TRBJ2-7, the V gene TRBV6-2 or TRBV6-3, with a weak D call TRBD1 (6 bases). Trimming removed 5 bases at V and 3 bases at J, with 17 bases between. Germline CDR1 is MNHEY and CDR2 is SVGEGT. This CDR3 has 15 amino acids. The CDR3 bases are TGTGCCAGCAGTCATCCAGGGGTACCGTACTACGAGCAGTACTTC. Translation: CASSHPGVPYYEQYF.

The V call is TRBV10-3, the J call TRBJ2-3; D possibly corresponds to TRBD1 (5 bases). Germline V gene data show CDR1 as ENHRY and CDR2 as SYGVKD. V was cut by 10 bases and J by 4 bases, with 24 bases left in between. This CDR3 contains 16 residues. CDR3 sequence: CASPARWQGDSDTQYF. Written as DNA, the CDR3 is TGTGCCAGCCCGGCGAGGTGGCAGGGTGATTCAGATACGCAGTATTTT.

Ten or more counts support this clonotype. The rearrangement links TRBV7-2 to TRBJ2-1; 11 nucleotides align to TRBD2. The junction had 7 bases not matched to a gene; V was cut back by 5 bases and J by 10 bases. The germline V gene has CDR1 SGHTA and CDR2 FQGNSA. The CDR3 runs to 14 residues. CDR3 loop: CASSQSASGREQFF. The CDR3 bases are TGTGCCAGCAGCCAAAGCGCTAGCGGGAGGGAGCAGTTCTTC.

In its sample, this clonotype was seen once. This chain links TRBV5-1 with TRBJ2-5; D not resolved. Germline V CDR1 and CDR2: SGHRS, YFSETQ. The CDR3 covers 16 residues. Trimming removed 2 bases at V and 5 bases at J, with 19 bases between. The CDR3 DNA reads TGCGCCAGCAGCTTCGGAGACCGTCCCGGCGAGGAGACCCAGTACTTC. This codes for CASSFGDRPGEETQYF.

The chain carries TRBV5-1 and TRBJ2-1; maybe TRBD2 (6 bases). V was shortened by 3 bases and J by 4 bases, with 17 bases between the two germline ends. Germline V gene data show CDR1 as SGHRS and CDR2 as YFSETQ. There are 16 residues in the CDR3. This chain's CDR3 is CASSSLALAQYNEQFF. The CDR3 DNA reads TGCGCCAGCAGCTCTTTAGCACTAGCACAGTACAATGAGCAGTTCTTC.

The chain employs TRBV28 and TRBJ1-1; D is possibly TRBD1 (6 bases). V shed 6 bases and J shed 4 bases, with 12 bases lying between them. Germline V gene data show CDR1 as MDHEN and CDR2 as SYDVKM. CDR3 length: 13 residues. The CDR3 here is CASRPTGGTEAFF. The CDR3 bases are TGTGCCAGCAGGCCGACAGGCGGCACTGAAGCTTTCTTT.

There are a few counts of this clonotype. This rearrangement joins TRBV12-3 or TRBV12-4 to TRBJ2-5, with D tentatively TRBD1 (5 bases). The CDR3 loop spans 13 amino acids. With 6 bases removed from V and 0 bases from J, the gap between germline ends came to 8 bases. CDR3 amino acids: CASRQGNQETQYF. The CDR3 DNA follows: TGTGCCAGCAGGCAGGGCAACCAAGAGACCCAGTACTTC.

This clonotype was seen once. V usage is TRBV2 and J usage is TRBJ2-5; TRBD1 aligns across 7 bases. Germline assignment: CDR1 SNHLY and CDR2 FYNNEI. The length of the CDR3 is 13 residues. J gave up 3 bases and V 4 bases, and 2 bases lay outside the gene matches. CDR3 sequence reads: CASSADREETQYF. In nucleotides, the CDR3 is TGTGCCAGCAGTGCCGACAGGGAAGAGACCCAGTACTTC.

CDR3 bases: TGCAGTGCTAGAGACCCAAGGGGACTAGCGGGAGCACTCTCCTACAATGAGCAGTTCTTC. Its protein is CSARDPRGLAGALSYNEQFF. The V gene is TRBV20-1, the J gene TRBJ2-1, with 14 bases lining up with TRBD2. Germline-derived CDR1 and CDR2 are DFQATT and SNEGSKA (reference sequence). The CDR3 contains 20 residues. V trimming: 0 bases; J trimming: 0 bases; junction bases outside the gene matches: 10.

This clonotype came up a few times. The J gene is TRBJ2-5, the V gene TRBV7-8; D is uncertain. Trimming pared 5 bases from V and 4 bases from J, leaving 2 bases between. Germline V CDR1 and CDR2: SGHVS, FQNEAQ. This CDR3 comprises 10 residues. The CDR3 region is CASSRETQYF. CDR3 bases: TGTGCCAGCAGCCGAGAGACCCAGTACTTC.

The rearrangement links TRBV5-1 to TRBJ2-3; 9 nucleotides agree with TRBD2. CDR1 is SGHRS and CDR2 is YFSETQ in the germline V gene. The CDR3 is 16 amino acids. The trim removed 1 base at V and 5 bases at J, leaving 8 bases unmatched. In nucleotides, the CDR3 is TGCGCCAGCAGCTTGCCCAGCGGGAGGAGAGAAGATACGCAGTATTTT. The encoded protein is CASSLPSGRREDTQYF.

This clonotype was counted only a few times. This chain uses TRBV15 with TRBJ1-2, with D perhaps TRBD1 (5 bases). Trimming removed 5 bases at V and 1 base at J, with 14 bases between. Germline loops: CDR1 LNHNV, CDR2 YYDKDF (reference sequence). The CDR3 is made up of 15 amino acids. The CDR3 is CATSHRDGGNYGYTF. In nucleotides, the CDR3 is TGTGCCACCAGCCACCGGGACGGCGGTAACTATGGCTACACCTTC.

V is TRBV3-1 and J is TRBJ2-5; D not certain. V was cut by 0 bases and J by 1 base, with 9 bases left in between. This CDR3 spans 15 amino acids. CDR1 LGHDT and CDR2 YNNKEL come from the germline V gene (reference sequence). CDR3 DNA sequence: TGTGCCAGCAGCCAAGAAGGTAGCAGCCAAGAGACCCAGTACTTC. This translates into CASSQEGSSQETQYF.

The J gene is TRBJ2-7, the V gene TRBV5-1, with 8 positions matching TRBD1. The CDR3 contains 15 residues. The germline V gene has CDR1 SGHRS and CDR2 YFSETQ. The trim removed 0 bases at V and 5 bases at J, leaving 7 bases unmatched. The CDR3 nucleotides are TGCGCCAGCAGCTTGGTTGGACAGGGAATCCACGAGCAGTACTTC. Protein: CASSLVGQGIHEQYF.

The chain carries TRBV4-3 and TRBJ2-5, with 9 bases matching TRBD2. With V trimmed by 1 base and J by 5 bases, 5 bases remained unmatched. The germline V gene encodes CDR1 LGHNA and CDR2 YSLEER. The CDR3 is made up of 15 amino acids. The CDR3 DNA reads TGCGCCAGCAGCCAAGTGGGCGGGAGGGGTGAGACCCAGTACTTC. Its translation: CASSQVGGRGETQYF.

There are a few counts of this clonotype. This sequence joins TRBV20-1 and TRBJ2-7; no clear D. From germline, CDR1 is DFQATT and CDR2 SNEGSKA (reference sequence). The CDR3 is made up of 13 amino acids. V was trimmed by 1 base and J by 3 bases, leaving 10 bases between them. The CDR3: CSARVGLDYEQYF. The CDR3 nucleotides are TGCAGTGCTAGAGTCGGGCTGGACTACGAGCAGTACTTC.

The chain is built from TRBV7-2 and TRBJ1-5; possibly TRBD1 for D (5 bases). Germline CDR1 and CDR2: SGHTA and FQGNSA. V lost 5 bases to trimming and J lost 1 base, with 12 bases between them. The CDR3 spans 15 residues. CDR3 nucleotides: TGTGCCAGCAGCCTTACCTCAGGGAGCAATCAGCCCCAGCATTTT. Its protein is CASSLTSGSNQPQHF.

This clonotype was counted between two and nine times. The chain recombines TRBV7-8 with TRBJ1-1; a possible D gene is TRBD1 (5 bases). The CDR3 loop spans 15 amino acids. Germline CDR1 reads SGHVS; CDR2 reads FQNEAQ. Between the trimmed V and J ends, which lost 5 bases and 0 bases, there was a span of 13 bases. CDR3 loop: CASSLSAGMNTEAFF. CDR3 DNA sequence: TGTGCCAGCAGCCTTAGCGCAGGGATGAACACTGAAGCTTTCTTT.

This clonotype was counted a few times. The chain links TRBV29-1 to TRBJ2-1; no definite D call. Trimming took 4 bases from V and 6 from J, leaving 13 bases between them. Germline loops: CDR1 SQVTM, CDR2 ANQGSEA. The CDR3 is 13 amino acids. CDR3 DNA: TGCAGCGTTGCTTCTGCGGTAGGCAATGAGCAGTTCTTC. Translated: CSVASAVGNEQFF.

This rearrangement joins TRBV20-1 to TRBJ1-1, with D possibly being TRBD1 (5 bases). This CDR3 is 11 amino acids long. Germline loops: CDR1 DFQATT, CDR2 SNEGSKA (reference sequence). Trimming took 4 bases from V and 6 from J, leaving 9 bases between them. For the CDR3, the DNA is TGCAGTGCTACAGGGAGGTCTGAAGCTTTCTTT. As protein: CSATGRSEAFF.

Turning to this clonotype: At one end, the junction sequence differs from germline, possibly due to a read error. J is TRBJ2-1 and V is TRBV28, with no clear D. Germline V gene sequence: CDR1 MDHEN, CDR2 SYDVKM. The CDR3 consists of 12 residues. CDR3 coding DNA: TGTGCCAGCAGTGCGACATTAAATGGGCAGTTCTTC. The encoded protein is CASSATLNGQFF. Based on the CDR3 plus reference TRBV28 and TRBJ2-1, the full variable domain is DVKVTQSSRYLVKRTGEKVFLECVQDMDHENMFWYRQDPGLGLRLIYFSYDVKMKEKGDIPEGYSVSREKKERFSLILESASTNQTSMYLCASSATLNGQFFGPGTRLTVL.

V and J are TRBV29-1 and TRBJ2-1; 8 nucleotides agree with TRBD2. Germline loops: CDR1 SQVTM, CDR2 ANQGSEA. V lost 5 bases to trimming and J lost 9 bases; unmatched junction nucleotides: 6. This CDR3 spans 12 amino acids. The CDR3 is CSVQREKSEQFF. The CDR3 DNA follows: TGCAGCGTTCAGCGGGAGAAGAGTGAGCAGTTCTTC.

The chain links TRBV3-1 to TRBJ2-1; no reliable D call. Trimming pared 1 base from V and 7 bases from J, leaving 8 bases between. CDR3 size: 13 residues. Per the germline V gene, CDR1 is LGHDT and CDR2 is YNNKEL (reference sequence). CDR3 coding DNA: TGTGCCAGCAGCCAAGCTTCGCGGAATGAGCAGTTCTTC. This translates into CASSQASRNEQFF.

This chain joins TRBV5-3 and TRBJ1-5, with D uncertain. TRBV5-3 falls under the ORF class, with uncertain function. V lost 3 bases, J lost 3 bases, and 10 bases lay in between. This CDR3 region has 14 residues. CDR3 nucleotide sequence: TGTGCCAGAAGCTGCCCTATCAACAATCAGCCCCAGCATTTT. This codes for CARSCPINNQPQHF.

V usage is TRBV20-1 and J usage is TRBJ1-4; a possible D gene is TRBD1 (6 bases). Looked up from germline, CDR1 is DFQATT and CDR2 is SNEGSKA (reference sequence). The CDR3 runs to 14 residues. Deletions cut 1 base from V and 7 bases from J, with 13 bases between. CDR3 DNA sequence: TGCAGTGCTAGAGGCCACAGGGAGACTGAAAAACTGTTTTTT. Translated: CSARGHRETEKLFF.

In this sample, this clonotype turned up many times. The rearrangement uses TRBV20-1 and TRBJ2-4, with 7 bases aligning to TRBD2. Looked up from germline, CDR1 is DFQATT and CDR2 is SNEGSKA (reference sequence). Trimming removed 6 bases from V and 0 bases from J; junction bases left unmatched: 14. The CDR3 loop spans 17 amino acids. CDR3 protein: CSATFHSGMIAKNIQYF. CDR3 in DNA: TGCAGTGCAACGTTTCACAGCGGGATGATAGCCAAAAACATTCAGTACTTC.

This clonotype was seen many times. In DNA form, the CDR3 reads TGTGCCAGCGGGGAGGGGTTACTCTCCTACGAGCAGTACTTC. This translates into CASGEGLLSYEQYF. The rearrangement joins TRBV5-6 to TRBJ2-7, with 7 bases fitting TRBD2. V was clipped by 7 bases and J by 0 bases; unmatched bases: 7. The CDR3 totals 14 residues. Germline V CDR1 and CDR2: SGHDT, YYEEEE.

This sequence joins TRBV5-4 and TRBJ2-1; either TRBD1 or TRBD2 may supply D (5 bases each). Germline CDR1 is SGHNT and CDR2 is YYREEE (reference sequence). This CDR3 contains 16 residues. V was shortened by 6 bases and J by 0 bases, with 16 bases between the two germline ends. CDR3 sequence: CASILNGGSSYNEQFF. CDR3 in DNA: TGTGCCAGCATCCTGAATGGGGGAAGCTCCTACAATGAGCAGTTCTTC. The variable domain in full, completed from reference TRBV5-4 and TRBJ2-1, reads ETGVTQSPTHLIKTRGQQVTLRCSSQSGHNTVSWYQQALGQGPQFIFQYYREEENGRGNFPPRFSGLQFPNYSSELNVNALELDDSALYLCASILNGGSSYNEQFFGPGTRLTVL.

The chain employs TRBV5-1 and TRBJ2-3; D is unresolved. V was trimmed by 0 bases and J by 1 base, leaving 12 bases between them. The CDR3 has 16 amino acids. Germline assignment: CDR1 SGHRS and CDR2 YFSETQ. The CDR3 loop is CASSLGALSRTDTQYF. In nucleotides, the CDR3 is TGCGCCAGCAGCTTGGGGGCGCTGTCCCGCACAGATACGCAGTATTTT.

This sequence joins TRBV2 and TRBJ1-5, with 9 bases matching TRBD1. The CDR3 runs to 15 residues. Germline values: CDR1 SNHLY, CDR2 FYNNEI. J lost 3 bases, V lost 5 bases, and 5 bases had no gene match. In DNA, the CDR3 is TGTGCCAGCAGTCGCGGGACAGGGAACAATCAGCCCCAGCATTTT. Encoded protein: CASSRGTGNNQPQHF.